This T cell receptor (beta chain) was captured by sequencing in a study of blood T cell repertoires in COVID-19. The assay was immunoSEQ multiplex PCR, and TCRdb's table has in-frame clones only and misses some. The repertoire includes roughly 400,000 clones, about 89% of them detected once, and 0.7% to 0.95% sits in the top ten. Recruits, aged roughly 18 to 89 years, lived in 24 US areas. Participants' reported clinical history set cohort assignment. A COVID-19 case had been met by exposed participants during the 2 weeks before study entry. The receptor was isolated from a woman between 35 and 50 years old who had been exposed to COVID-19. The material sequenced was PBMCs or T cells enriched from blood (not recorded which).

The CDR3 reads CAWSVRPTGGSGNTIYF. CDR3 bases: TGTGCCTGGAGTGTACGTCCGACAGGGGGCAGTGGAAACACCATATATTTT. The chain couples TRBV30 to TRBJ1-3; 10 bases line up with TRBD1. V shed 0 bases, J shed 3 bases, and the junction held 8 bases outside the gene matches. The CDR3 is 17 amino acids. From germline, CDR1 is GTSNPN and CDR2 SVGIG (reference sequence).